The 19 T cell receptor beta chains given below trace back to one sample, sequenced in a study of PD-1 blockade in classical Hodgkin lymphoma. Indicated time point: cycle 4 day 1 (C4D1), after less than seven weeks of nivolumab. Following autologous stem cell transplantation, relapse occurred in every patient, and exposure to brentuximab vedotin varied. CD4+ T cells were purified from thawed PBMCs by magnetic negative selection. Here immunoSEQ multiplex PCR was the method, and the copy in TCRdb shows in-frame clones only, minus some. The sample consists of some 30,000 clones, 80% to 95% of them appearing once. The sequencing used CD4+ T cells from blood, collected before the fourth cycle of nivolumab. These receptors were obtained from a human donor with classical Hodgkin lymphoma.

This chain connects TRBV30 to TRBJ1-5; 7 bases are shared with TRBD1. The ends lost 0 bases at V and 1 base at J; junction bases unmatched: 6. Germline assignment: CDR1 GTSNPN and CDR2 SVGIG (reference sequence). This CDR3 region has 16 residues. CDR3 bases: TGTGCCTGGAGTGTACTAGGCAGGGGGAGCAATCAGCCCCAGCATTTT. The encoded protein is CAWSVLGRGSNQPQHF.

This rearrangement joins TRBV4-2 to TRBJ2-1, with D possibly TRBD2 on 5 matching bases. Trimming took 3 bases from V and 7 from J, leaving 22 bases between them. Germline CDR1 reads LGHNA; CDR2 reads YNFKEQ. The CDR3 consists of 17 residues. The CDR3 reads CASSHPKEAGARNEQFF. The CDR3 coding sequence is TGTGCCAGCAGCCATCCCAAGGAGGCAGGAGCCCGAAATGAGCAGTTCTTC.

CDR3 DNA: TGTGCCAGCAGCTTCGGAGCGGGAGGCACCGGGGAGCTGTTTTTT. It codes for CASSFGAGGTGELFF. V gene TRBV5-6 combines with J gene TRBJ2-2, with 9 bases lining up with TRBD2. The J segment lost 4 bases and the V segment lost 2 bases, leaving 3 bases of the junction unmatched. The CDR3 loop spans 15 amino acids. The germline gives CDR1 SGHDT, CDR2 YYEEEE.

This clone was counted once. The gene calls are TRBV19 and TRBJ2-3; 7 bases agree with TRBD2. Germline V lookup: CDR1 LNHDA, CDR2 SQIVND (reference sequence). The CDR3 sequence is 15 residues long. Unmatched junction bases numbered 15, after V lost 7 bases and J lost 8 bases. Written as DNA, the CDR3 is TGTGCCAGTACCCTAGCGGTGGGGCAGTGGGGTACGCAGTATTTT. Translating gives CASTLAVGQWGTQYF. Looking up the rest from reference TRBV19 and TRBJ2-3 gives the full variable domain: DGGITQSPKYLFRKEGQNVTLSCEQNLNHDAMYWYRQDPGQGLRLIYYSQIVNDFQKGDIAEGYSVSREKKESFPLTVTSAQKNPTAFYLCASTLAVGQWGTQYFGPGTRLTVL.

This sequence joins TRBV5-4 and TRBJ2-5; 7 positions agree with TRBD1. The J call is doubtful: the DNA matches TRBJ2-7 better. The CDR3 covers 12 residues. CDR1 SGHNT and CDR2 YYREEE come from the germline V gene (reference sequence). The CDR3 nucleotides are TGTGCCAGCAGCCTGACAGGGTACGAGCAGTACTTC. Translation: CASSLTGYEQYF.

CDR3 nucleotides: TGTGCCTGGAGAACACCCATAATACCCTCTGGAAACACCATATATTTT. This sequence encodes CAWRTPIIPSGNTIYF. The V call is TRBV30, the J call TRBJ1-3, with unresolved D. This CDR3 contains 16 residues. V was clipped by 3 bases and J by 0 bases, with 15 bases between them. Germline CDR1 reads GTSNPN; CDR2 reads SVGIG (reference sequence).

The genes are TRBV6-1 and TRBJ1-5; D remains unclear. Trimming left V 11 bases short and J 4 bases short, with 12 bases between. Looked up from germline, CDR1 is MNHNS and CDR2 is SASEGT. The CDR3 consists of 12 residues. The CDR3 DNA reads as TGTGCCGGGAGGGCGGGGAATCAGCCCCAGCATTTT. This translates into CAGRAGNQPQHF.

CDR3 amino acids: CASRRGQGTGEAFF. The CDR3 DNA reads as TGTGCCAGCAGACGGGGACAGGGGACGGGTGAAGCTTTCTTT. The chain is built from TRBV5-6 and TRBJ1-1, with 10 bases aligning to TRBD1. J lost 7 bases, V lost 5 bases, and 8 bases had no gene match. The V gene's germline CDR1 is SGHDT and CDR2 YYEEEE. CDR3 length equals 14 residues.

The J gene is TRBJ1-5, the V gene TRBV10-3; D not resolved. The germline gives CDR1 ENHRY, CDR2 SYGVKD. CDR3 length equals 14 residues. Between the trimmed V and J ends, which lost 2 bases and 7 bases, there was a span of 12 bases. CDR3 loop: CAISEGLEGQPQHF. The CDR3 region has the DNA TGTGCCATCAGTGAGGGATTGGAAGGACAGCCCCAGCATTTT.

Here the CDR3 DNA reads TGTGCCAGCATACTAGCGGGAGGGAGGGGTGAGCAGTTCTTC. Its translation: CASILAGGRGEQFF. The V and J genes are TRBV6-1 and TRBJ2-1, with 13 bases lining up with TRBD2. This CDR3 is built from 14 residues. Germline V gives CDR1 MNHNS, CDR2 SASEGT. The junction had 6 bases not matched to a gene; V was cut back by 7 bases and J by 9 bases.

The DNA for the CDR3 is TGTGCCAGAAGCAGACAGGGACTTCGGAACACCATATATTTT. Its protein product is CARSRQGLRNTIYF. The chain recombines TRBV5-3 with TRBJ1-3; 7 bases match TRBD1. TRBV5-3 is identified as an open reading frame with a role that is uncertain. V was pared by 4 bases and J by 7 bases, with 8 bases of the junction left unmatched. This CDR3 has 14 amino acids.

The chain carries TRBV9 and TRBJ2-7; 7 nucleotides line up with TRBD2. The junction had 7 bases not matched to a gene; V was cut back by 0 bases and J by 1 base. There are 16 residues in the CDR3. CDR1 and CDR2 from the germline V gene are SGDLS and YYNGEE. The CDR3 loop reads CASSVDPGGDSYEQYF. In DNA, the CDR3 is TGTGCCAGCAGCGTAGACCCTGGGGGGGATTCCTACGAGCAGTACTTC.

The V call is TRBV7-8, the J call TRBJ2-7; 8 bases agree with TRBD1. Germline CDR1 reads SGHVS; CDR2 reads FQNEAQ. The CDR3 runs to 15 residues. The J segment lost 5 bases and the V segment lost 1 base, leaving 7 bases of the junction unmatched. DNA for the CDR3: TGTGCCAGCAGCTTAGAAGGGCCAGGGGGCCACGAGCAGTACTTC. This encodes CASSLEGPGGHEQYF.

The chain combines TRBV9 with TRBJ2-7, with TRBD2 matching 15 bases. Germline loops: CDR1 SGDLS, CDR2 YYNGEE. V shed 4 bases and J 2 bases; nucleotides not matched to a gene: 4. This CDR3 region has 16 residues. DNA for the CDR3: TGTGCCAGCAGCCCAGGGACTAGCGGGAGGACCTACGAGCAGTACTTC. Its protein is CASSPGTSGRTYEQYF.

The gene calls are TRBV6-5 and TRBJ2-3; D not resolved. Germline-derived CDR1 and CDR2 are MNHEY and SVGAGI. The V gene lost 2 bases and the J gene lost 3 bases, with 12 bases spanning the gap. CDR3 length equals 15 residues. The CDR3 bases are TGTGCCAGCAGTTACGGTGGGGTGATGACAGATACGCAGTATTTT. Translated: CASSYGGVMTDTQYF.

The chain links TRBV28 to TRBJ2-2; possible D gene TRBD2, 6 bases. Germline values: CDR1 MDHEN, CDR2 SYDVKM. This CDR3 is 13 amino acids long. V gave up 6 bases and J gave up 7 bases, with 12 bases separating them. The CDR3 region has the DNA TGTGCCAGCAGCCCCCCGGGACTCGGGGAGCTGTTTTTT. Translating gives CASSPPGLGELFF.

The chain joins TRBV12-5 to TRBJ2-2; D call uncertain. Germline values: CDR1 LGHNT, CDR2 FRNRAP. CDR3 size: 12 residues. Trimming removed 1 base at V and 3 bases at J, with 0 bases between. CDR3 coding DNA: TGTGCTAGTGGTTTGGACACCGGGGAGCTGTTTTTT. Translation gives CASGLDTGELFF.

V gene TRBV5-4 combines with J gene TRBJ2-7; TRBD1 is a possible D gene (5 bases). The V end was cut by 5 bases, the J end by 6 bases, with 12 bases between. CDR1 is SGHNT and CDR2 is YYREEE in the germline V gene (reference sequence). The CDR3 extends over 12 amino acids. DNA of the CDR3: TGTGCCAGCAGATACCGACAGCTCGAGCAGTACTTC. It codes for CASRYRQLEQYF.

The rearrangement joins TRBV10-3 to TRBJ2-3, with 10 nucleotides matching TRBD1. Germline V gene data show CDR1 as ENHRY and CDR2 as SYGVKD. The CDR3 is made up of 19 amino acids. The V and J ends lost 4 bases and 4 bases, in that order; junction bases with no gene match: 17. The CDR3 protein is CAISASRGQGIDNADTQYF. DNA for the CDR3: TGTGCCATCAGTGCGAGCCGGGGACAGGGGATAGATAACGCAGATACGCAGTATTTT.